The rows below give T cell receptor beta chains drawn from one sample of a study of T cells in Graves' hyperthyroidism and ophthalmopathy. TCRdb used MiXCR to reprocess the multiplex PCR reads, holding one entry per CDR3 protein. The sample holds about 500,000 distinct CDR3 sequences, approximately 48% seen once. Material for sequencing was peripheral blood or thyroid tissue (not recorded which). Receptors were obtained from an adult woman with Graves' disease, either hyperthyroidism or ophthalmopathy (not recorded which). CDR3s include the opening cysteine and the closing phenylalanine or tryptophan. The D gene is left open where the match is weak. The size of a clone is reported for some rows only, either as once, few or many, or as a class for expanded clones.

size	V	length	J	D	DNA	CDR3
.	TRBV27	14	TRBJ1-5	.	TGTGCCAGCAGGAGTGGGGGGGCAAGGCAGCCCCAGCATTTT	CASRSGGARQPQHF
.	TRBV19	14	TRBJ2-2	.	TGTGCCAGTAGAAGTACGGCGAACACTGGGGAGCTGTTTTTT	CASRSTANTGELFF
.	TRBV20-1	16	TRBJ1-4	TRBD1	TGCAGTGCTAGCATGACAGGGCCTGGAACTAATGAAAAACTGTTTTTT	CSASMTGPGTNEKLFF
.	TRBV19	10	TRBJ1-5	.	TGTGCCAGTAGTGCTAGGACGAGTAATTTT	CASSARTSNF
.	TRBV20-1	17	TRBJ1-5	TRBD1	TGCAGTGCCCGAGGGGGGCAGGGGGCGCGGGGCAATCAGCCCCAGCATTTT	CSARGGQGARGNQPQHF
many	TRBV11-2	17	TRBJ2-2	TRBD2	TGTGCCAGCAGCGCAGGAGGGGGACTAGCGGAGACCGGGGAGCTGTTTTTT	CASSAGGGLAETGELFF
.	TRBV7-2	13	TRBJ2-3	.	TGTGCCAGCAGCTTAGTGGTGGGGGATACGCAGTATTTT	CASSLVVGDTQYF
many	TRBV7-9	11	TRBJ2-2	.	TGTGCCAGCAGCCCCGAATGGAAGCTGTTTTTT	CASSPEWKLFF
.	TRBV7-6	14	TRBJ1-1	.	TGTGCCAGCAGCTTAGCGCTCACGAACACTGAAGCTTTCTTT	CASSLALTNTEAFF
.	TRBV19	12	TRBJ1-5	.	TGTGCCAGTAGCACCGGGATCCGCAATCAGCATTTT	CASSTGIRNQHF
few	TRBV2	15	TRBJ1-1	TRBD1	TGTGCCAGCAGAGGAAGTAGACAGGGGCCCACTGAAGCTTTCTTT	CASRGSRQGPTEAFF
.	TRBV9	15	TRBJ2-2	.	TGTGCCAGCAGCGTAGTGGCTTACAACACCGGGGAGCTGTTTTTT	CASSVVAYNTGELFF
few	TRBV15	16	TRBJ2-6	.	TGTGCCACCAGCAGAGATGCCGCAAGTGGGGCCAACGTCCTGACTTTC	CATSRDAASGANVLTF
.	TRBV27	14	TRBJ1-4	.	TGTGCCAGCAGTTTAGAAGGGCGGGTACGAAAACTGTTTTTT	CASSLEGRVRKLFF
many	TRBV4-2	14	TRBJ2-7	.	TGTGCCAGCAGCCCCCGGGACACCTCCTACGAGCAGTACTTC	CASSPRDTSYEQYF
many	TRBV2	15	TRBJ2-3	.	TGTGCCAGCAGCAGGGACTCCCCAAGCACAGATACGCAGTATTTT	CASSRDSPSTDTQYF
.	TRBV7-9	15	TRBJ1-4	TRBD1	TGTGCCAGCAGCCTTCCAGGGACAGGGGCTGACGAACTGTTTTTT	CASSLPGTGADELFF
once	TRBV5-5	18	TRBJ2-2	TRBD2	TGTGCCAGCAGCAAACTAGCGGGGGGCGGGAGGGGCACCGGGGAGCTGTTTTTT	CASSKLAGGGRGTGELFF
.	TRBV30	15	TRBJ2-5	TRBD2	TGTGCCTGGAAAAATAGCGGGAGGGGCCAAGAGACCCAGTACTTC	CAWKNSGRGQETQYF
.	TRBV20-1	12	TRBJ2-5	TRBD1	TGCAGTGCAAGGACAGGGGGCGGGACCCAGTACTTC	CSARTGGGTQYF
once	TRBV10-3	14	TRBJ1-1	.	TGTGCTAGAGGAGGGGCCCAGTCGAACACTGAAGCTTTCTTT	CARGGAQSNTEAFF
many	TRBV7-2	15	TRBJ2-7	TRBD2	TGTGCCAGCAGCTTAACTTCTAGCGGGAACTACGAGCAGTACTTC	CASSLTSSGNYEQYF
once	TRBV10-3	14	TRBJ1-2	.	TGTGCCATCAGCAACACAGGGTTGGGCTATGGCTACACCTTC	CAISNTGLGYGYTF
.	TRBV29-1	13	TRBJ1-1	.	TGCAGCGTAAGGGACGGGCGAAACACTGAAGCTTTCTTT	CSVRDGRNTEAFF
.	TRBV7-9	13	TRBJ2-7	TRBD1	TGTGCCAGTGGGACAGGGGGCGTTTACGAGCAGTACTTC	CASGTGGVYEQYF
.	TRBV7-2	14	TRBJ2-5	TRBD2	TGTGCCAGCAGCTTACGCATAGCGGGAGAGACCCAGTACTTC	CASSLRIAGETQYF
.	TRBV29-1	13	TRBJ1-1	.	TGCAGCGTTGAAACTCAGGAGTACACTGAAGCTTTCTTT	CSVETQEYTEAFF
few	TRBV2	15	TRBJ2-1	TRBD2	TGTGCCAGCAGTGCGCAGCGGGAGTTCTTCAATGAGCAGTTCTTC	CASSAQREFFNEQFF
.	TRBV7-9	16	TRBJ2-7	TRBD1	TGTGCCAGCAGCCTACTACCGGGACAGGGCTCCTACGAGCAGTACTTC	CASSLLPGQGSYEQYF
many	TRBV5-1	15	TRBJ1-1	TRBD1	TGCGCCAGCAGCTTGGATGGACAGGTATACACTGAAGCTTTCTTT	CASSLDGQVYTEAFF
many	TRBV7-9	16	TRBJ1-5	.	TGTGCCAGCAGCTTAGGCCTAGGGCCCCCGATCGAGCCCCAGCATTTT	CASSLGLGPPIEPQHF
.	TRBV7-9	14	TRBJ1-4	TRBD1	TGTGCCAGCAGCGAAACAGGGGACGGTGAAAAACTGTTTTTT	CASSETGDGEKLFF
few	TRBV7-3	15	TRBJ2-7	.	TGTGCCAGCAGCTTAACTGGGGGGAGCTCCTACGAGCAGTACTTC	CASSLTGGSSYEQYF
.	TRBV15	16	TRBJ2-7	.	TGTGCCACCAGCACCGGCCGGACAGGAGGGGCCTACGAGCAGTACTTC	CATSTGRTGGAYEQYF
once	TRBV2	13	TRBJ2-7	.	TGTGCCAGCAGATCCCAGGGTTACTACGAGCAGTACTTC	CASRSQGYYEQYF
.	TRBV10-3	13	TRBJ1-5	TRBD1	TGTGCCATCAGGGGACAGCCCAATTCACCCCAGCATTTT	CAIRGQPNSPQHF
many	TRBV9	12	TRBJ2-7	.	TGTGCCAGCAGCGCGGACATGAACGAGCAGTACTTC	CASSADMNEQYF
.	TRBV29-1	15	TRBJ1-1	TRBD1	TGCAGCGTTGCCAACGACAGGGGTCTGAACACTGAAGCTTTCTTT	CSVANDRGLNTEAFF
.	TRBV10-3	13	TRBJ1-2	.	TGTGCCATCAGCGTGTTAGGGGCCTATGGCTACACCTTC	CAISVLGAYGYTF
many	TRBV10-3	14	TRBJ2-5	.	TGTGCCATCAAGTCTTCAGCGCAGAAAGAGACCCAGTACTTC	CAIKSSAQKETQYF
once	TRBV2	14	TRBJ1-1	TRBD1	TGTGCCAGCAGGACAGGGGGTCCGGGCACTGAAGCTTTCTTT	CASRTGGPGTEAFF
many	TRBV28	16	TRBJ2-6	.	TGTGCCAGCAGTTTGTTAGGAGTGTCTGGGGCCAACGTCCTGACTTTC	CASSLLGVSGANVLTF
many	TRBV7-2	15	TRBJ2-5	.	TGTGCCAGCAGCTTAGACCCAGGGAAGGCAGAGACCCAGTACTTC	CASSLDPGKAETQYF
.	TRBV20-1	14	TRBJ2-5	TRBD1	TGCAGTGCTAGAGAGTTAGGGGGCTGCGAGACCCAGTACTTC	CSARELGGCETQYF
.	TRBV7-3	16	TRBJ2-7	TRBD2	TGTGCCAGCAGCTTAACGGCGGGCGGGAGGGTTAAGGAGCAGTACTTC	CASSLTAGGRVKEQYF
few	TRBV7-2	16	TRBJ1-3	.	TGTGCCAGCAGCTTACCGGGACGGACCTCTGGAAACACCATATATTTT	CASSLPGRTSGNTIYF
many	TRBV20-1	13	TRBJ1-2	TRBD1	TGCAGTGCTAGCCGGACAGGGTTTGGTGGCTACACCTTC	CSASRTGFGGYTF
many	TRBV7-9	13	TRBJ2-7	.	TGTGCCAGCAGCGCGCCCAATTCCTACGAGCAGTACTTC	CASSAPNSYEQYF
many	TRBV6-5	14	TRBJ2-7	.	TGTGCCAGCACCTACGGGGCAGGGGTCTACGAGCAGTACTTC	CASTYGAGVYEQYF